The present T cell receptor (beta chain) was sequenced within a study of blood T cell repertoires in COVID-19. At the level of the study: Whether acute or convalescent, the COVID-19 samples came from the United States, Italy and Spain. T cells, B-cell-depleted T cells, or PBMCs supplied cDNA or gDNA.

Repertoires were generated with immunoSEQ multiplex PCR, while TCRdb's copy carries only in-frame clones and drops some. The sample holds 150,000 to 200,000 clones, around 76% seen once. Germline V gene data show CDR1 as SEHNR and CDR2 as FQNEAQ (reference sequence). This CDR3 region has 12 residues. With 2 bases removed from V and 15 bases from J, the gap between germline ends came to 14 bases. The clonotype originates from a woman aged 50 to 65 with acute COVID-19. Material for sequencing was PBMCs or T cells enriched from blood (not recorded which). The V gene is TRBV7-9, the J gene TRBJ2-1; the D gene is possibly TRBD2 (5 bases). As DNA, the CDR3 is TGTGCCAGCAGCTTAATGGGAGCCCCGGGGTTCTTC. This translates into CASSLMGAPGFF.